This T cell receptor beta chain was recorded in a study of monozygotic twins with inflammatory bowel disease. This CDR3 has 11 residues. CDR1 GTSNPN and CDR2 SVGIG come from the germline V gene (reference sequence). A template switching step added UMIs, each with a 6-nucleotide sample barcode. Using TCRalpha and TCRbeta cDNA, the researchers carried out two nested PCRs that lasted roughly 16 and 10 cycles. TCRdb reprocessed the 5' RACE reads and reports one entry per CDR3 protein, with no DNA. The table lists under 130,000 distinct CDR3 sequences, with roughly 1.8% in the top ten. V gene TRBV30 combines with J gene TRBJ2-7. The TCR was taken from a human donor with ulcerative colitis or Crohn's disease, or a healthy co-twin of an affected twin (not recorded which). The specimen sequenced was blood. The CDR3 spells CACVTAYEQYF.